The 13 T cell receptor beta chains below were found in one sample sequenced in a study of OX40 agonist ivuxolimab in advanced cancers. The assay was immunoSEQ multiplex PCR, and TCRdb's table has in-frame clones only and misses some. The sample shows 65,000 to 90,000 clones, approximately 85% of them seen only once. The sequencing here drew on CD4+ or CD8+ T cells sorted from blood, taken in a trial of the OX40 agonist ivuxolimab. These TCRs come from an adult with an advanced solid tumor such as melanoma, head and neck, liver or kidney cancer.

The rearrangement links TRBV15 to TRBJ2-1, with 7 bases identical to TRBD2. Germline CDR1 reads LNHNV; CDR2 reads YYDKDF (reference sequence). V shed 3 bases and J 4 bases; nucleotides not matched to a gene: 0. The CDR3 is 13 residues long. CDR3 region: CATSRGGYNEQFF. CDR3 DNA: TGTGCCACCAGCAGGGGAGGGTACAATGAGCAGTTCTTC.

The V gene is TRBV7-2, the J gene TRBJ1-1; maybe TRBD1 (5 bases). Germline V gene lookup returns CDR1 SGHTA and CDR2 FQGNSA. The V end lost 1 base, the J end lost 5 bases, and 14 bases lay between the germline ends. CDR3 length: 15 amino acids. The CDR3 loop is CASSLVSARGTEAFF. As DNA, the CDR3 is TGTGCCAGCAGCTTAGTATCTGCCCGGGGGACTGAAGCTTTCTTT. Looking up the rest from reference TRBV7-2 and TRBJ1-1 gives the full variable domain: GAGVSQSPSNKVTEKGKDVELRCDPISGHTALYWYRQSLGQGLEFLIYFQGNSAPDKSGLPSDRFSAERTGGSVSTLTIQRTQQEDSAVYLCASSLVSARGTEAFFGQGTRLTVV.

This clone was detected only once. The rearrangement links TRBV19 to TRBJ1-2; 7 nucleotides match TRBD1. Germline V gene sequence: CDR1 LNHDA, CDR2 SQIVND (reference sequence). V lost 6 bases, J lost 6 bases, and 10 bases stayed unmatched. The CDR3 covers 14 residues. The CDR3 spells CASSGNDRVDGYTF. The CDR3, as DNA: TGTGCCAGTAGCGGTAATGACAGGGTGGATGGCTACACCTTC.

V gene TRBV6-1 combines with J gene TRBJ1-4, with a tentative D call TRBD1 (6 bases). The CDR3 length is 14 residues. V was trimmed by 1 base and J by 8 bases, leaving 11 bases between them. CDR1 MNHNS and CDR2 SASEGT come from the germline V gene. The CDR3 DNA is TGTGCCAGCAGTGAAGGGGCAGGGGAAGAAAAACTGTTTTTT. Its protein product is CASSEGAGEEKLFF.

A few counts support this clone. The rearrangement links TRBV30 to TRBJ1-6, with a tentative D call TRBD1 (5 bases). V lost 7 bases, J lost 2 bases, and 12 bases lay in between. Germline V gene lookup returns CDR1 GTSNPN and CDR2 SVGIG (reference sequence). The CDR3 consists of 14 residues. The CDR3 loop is CAYQQDAYNSPLHF. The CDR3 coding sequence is TGTGCCTACCAACAGGACGCCTATAATTCACCCCTCCACTTT.

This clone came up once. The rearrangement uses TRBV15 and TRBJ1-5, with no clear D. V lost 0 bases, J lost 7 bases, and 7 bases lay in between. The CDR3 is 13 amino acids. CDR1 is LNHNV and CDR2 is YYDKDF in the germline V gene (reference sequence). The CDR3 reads CATSRDTGQPQHF. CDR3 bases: TGTGCCACCAGCAGAGATACCGGACAGCCCCAGCATTTT.

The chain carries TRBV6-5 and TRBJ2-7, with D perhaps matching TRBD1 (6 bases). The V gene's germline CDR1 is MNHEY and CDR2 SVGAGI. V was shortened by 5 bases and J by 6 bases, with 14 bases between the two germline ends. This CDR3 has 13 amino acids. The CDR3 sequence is CASSHQGSSEQYF. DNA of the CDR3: TGTGCCAGCAGTCATCAGGGGAGTTCCGAGCAGTACTTC.

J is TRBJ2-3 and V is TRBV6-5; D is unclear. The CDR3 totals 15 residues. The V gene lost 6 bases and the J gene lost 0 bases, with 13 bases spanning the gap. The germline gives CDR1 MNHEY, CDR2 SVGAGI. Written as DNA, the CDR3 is TGTGCCAGCAGCCTTGGAAGTTCTAGCACAGATACGCAGTATTTT. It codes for CASSLGSSSTDTQYF.

This chain's CDR3 is CASSHPPKQQDTQYF. The CDR3 coding sequence is TGCGCCAGCAGCCACCCGCCGAAACAGCAGGATACGCAGTATTTT. The chain couples TRBV4-1 to TRBJ2-3; D is unclear. The CDR3 is made up of 15 amino acids. V was pared by 3 bases and J by 6 bases, with 16 bases between. Germline CDR1 reads MGHRA; CDR2 reads YSYEKL.

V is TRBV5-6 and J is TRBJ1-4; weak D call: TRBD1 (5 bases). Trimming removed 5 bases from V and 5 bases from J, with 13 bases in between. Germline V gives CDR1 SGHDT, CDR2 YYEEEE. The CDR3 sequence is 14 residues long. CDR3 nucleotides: TGTGCCAGCAGGGGGGGACGGTCAAATGAAAAACTGTTTTTT. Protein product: CASRGGRSNEKLFF.

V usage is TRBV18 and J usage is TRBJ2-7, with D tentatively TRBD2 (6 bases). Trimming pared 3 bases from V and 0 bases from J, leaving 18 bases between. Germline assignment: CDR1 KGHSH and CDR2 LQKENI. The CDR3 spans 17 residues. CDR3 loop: CASSPFISGSSSYEQYF. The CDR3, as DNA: TGTGCCAGCTCACCTTTCATTAGCGGATCGAGCTCCTACGAGCAGTACTTC. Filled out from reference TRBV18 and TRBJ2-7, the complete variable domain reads NAGVMQNPRHLVRRRGQEARLRCSPMKGHSHVYWYRQLPEEGLKFMVYLQKENIIDESGMPKERFSAEFPKEGPSILRIQQVVRGDSAAYFCASSPFISGSSSYEQYFGPGTRLTVT.

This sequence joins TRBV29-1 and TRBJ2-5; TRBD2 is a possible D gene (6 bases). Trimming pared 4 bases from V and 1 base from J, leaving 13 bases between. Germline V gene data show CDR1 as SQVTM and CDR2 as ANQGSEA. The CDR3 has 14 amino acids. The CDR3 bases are TGCAGCGTTGGTCCGTTGGGGGGCCAAGAGACCCAGTACTTC. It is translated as CSVGPLGGQETQYF.

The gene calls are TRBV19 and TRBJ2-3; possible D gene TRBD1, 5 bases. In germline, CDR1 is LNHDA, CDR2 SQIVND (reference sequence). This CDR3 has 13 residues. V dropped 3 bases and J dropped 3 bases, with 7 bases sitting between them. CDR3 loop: CASSMRQTDTQYF. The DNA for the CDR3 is TGTGCCAGTAGTATGAGACAGACAGATACGCAGTATTTT.